This paragraph reports one T cell receptor beta chain. This receptor's antigen is unknown. No much larger clone exists at a distance of one base, and base qualities are not known. The germline V and J ends show losses of 2 bases and 11 bases respectively, and no gene match explains 7 bases of the junction. From the cysteine through the phenylalanine, the CDR3 covers 12 amino acids. Of the read, only the CDR3 DNA is kept; its 36 bases are in frame from base 1. The germline V gene supplies CDR1 SQVTM and CDR2 ANQGSEA. The protocol used for the library was the immunoSEQ multiplex PCR assay. The multiplex PCR relied on a mix of 60 forward primers for TCR Vbeta segments and 13 reverse primers for TCR Jbeta segments. A multiplex PCR assay on genomic DNA amplified the CDR3 region of rearranged TCR beta genes. The Illumina HiSeq System was used to sequence the amplified TCR beta libraries as 87-base-pair reads. As for how the authors treated the data: In a later analysis, roughly 80 million unique TCR beta chains were counted across the roughly 610 repertoires, and roughly 11 million of these chains were shared by at least two donors. To remove PCR and sequencing errors, raw reads were error-corrected and collapsed into unique sequences using a nearest-neighbor algorithm that merged closely related sequences. To assign V, D and J gene segments, CDR3 sequences were aligned to IMGT reference sequences. For a sequence to be retained, a match of at least six nucleotides was required to both a V gene segment and a J gene segment. A rearrangement counted as productive if the CDR3 had no stop codons and remained in frame with V and J, and every other rearrangement counted as non-productive. CDR3 was defined by IMGT convention, running from the second conserved V-encoded cysteine to the conserved J-encoded phenylalanine. The earlier analysis of 500 to 650 of the donors excluded any sequence lacking an unambiguous match to a single V gene segment. An earlier analysis of fewer than 650 of the donors classified V segments as functional when productive rearrangements were above 56.7% and as segregating when the standard deviation between donors was above 5%. To diagnose cytomegalovirus status from the catalog of TCR beta chain sequences, a statistical classification framework was built. A later analysis assigned V and J genes by comparing TCR nucleotide sequences with IMGT/GENE-DB human TR gene sequences. In a later analysis, CDR3 sequences and most-parsimonious VDJ recombination scenarios were assigned using the TCRdist pipeline. A later analysis defined each TCR beta chain by its CDR3 amino acid sequence plus V-gene family, and excluded reads lacking a unique V-gene family. In a later analysis, 500 to 650 highly shared, low-generation-probability nucleotide sequences were removed to address suspected cross-contamination and a sequencing artifact. A later analysis calculated a clonal expansion index for each public chain from normalized within-repertoire ranks of inferred template counts. In a later analysis, generation probabilities were computed using a VDJ recombination model fitted to out-of-frame rearrangements, and the results were checked against IGoR. Hypergeometric tests were used in a later analysis to score TCR-TCR, TCR-HLA and TCR-CMV co-occurrence, with a repertoire-size bias correction applied to the TCR pairs. A later analysis estimated false discovery rates by permuting HLA or CMV assignments 20 times. In a later analysis, co-occurring TCRs were grouped with DBSCAN, and TCRdist sequence similarity was added when clustering was performed within HLA-allele-positive subsets. Repertoires with fewer than 30,000 or more than 120,000 public chains were left out of co-occurrence clustering, as were a few repertoires with anomalous nucleotide sharing. In TCRdb, the immuneACCESS table is reduced to in-frame sequences with V and J assigned. These tables do not hold every clone; where another copy was compared, an unresolved V gene accounts for under half, and the others remain unexplained. V and J calls and clone size are those listed in that table; D and trimming were worked out from the DNA. For this sample the table gives around 150,000 clones, of which approximately 10% were detected only once. About 6.7% of the sample comes from the top ten.

The cohort was made up of under 800 healthy bone marrow donors. All cohort members were sampled while nominally healthy, although unrecorded immune exposures were likely present. The donor tested CMV seropositive and was one of the 289 seropositive cohort members. Every donor gave a peripheral blood sample, and the peripheral blood mononuclear cells from that sample were used for TCR beta sequencing. Genomic DNA extraction from the blood cell samples was performed with the Qiagen DNeasy Blood Extraction Kit. The data derive from a study of cytomegalovirus exposure and HLA in healthy donors (dated by TCRdb to the late 2010s). Broadly, across the study: According to an earlier analysis of 587 of the donors, roughly 180 million T cells yielded some 120 million unique TCR beta sequences and 276 Gb of sequence data. Typing coverage varied by locus: roughly 629-640 donors for A, B, C, DRB1 and DQB1; roughly 560 for DQA1; approximately 570 for DPA1; around 490 for DPB1. Across 398 genotyped donors of the cohort, an average of roughly 200,000 unique TCR beta nucleotide sequences per donor were sequenced, and about a sixth of those sequences were non-productive. A later genetic analysis used genome-wide SNP genotypes for about 65% of the 666 donors, treating that subset as a discovery cohort. HLA typing covered class I and class II loci at four-digit resolution. Donor age, sex, ethnicity and CMV serostatus were compiled alongside the repertoire data. A later analysis re-analyzed previously published TCR beta repertoires from roughly 630 donors and added high-resolution HLA genotyping to study TCR occurrence patterns. Roughly five DR-DQ haplotypes were treated as single units for association and clustering because of strong linkage in the cohort. The study was designed to test whether signatures of past pathogen exposure could be identified by cataloging public T cell receptors. An early release covering roughly 600 HLA-typed donors comprised about 310 gigabases of sequencing data and tens of millions of unique TCR sequences. In addition to the first cohort of 666 subjects, a separate validation cohort of 120 different subjects was used. Among the roughly 370 genotyped donors, approximately 76% belonged to the genetic ancestry cluster associated with self-reported Caucasian donors. The T cell repertoires of 666 subjects were profiled by immunosequencing and related to cytomegalovirus serostatus. In an earlier analysis of 500 to 650 of the donors, high-throughput TCR beta sequencing was used to judge whether each TCR beta V gene segment behaved as functional or pseudogenic. High-throughput TCR immunosequencing, statistical association of individual TCRs with disease status, and machine learning were combined to predict cytomegalovirus infection status. Every repertoire in the discovery cohort had been generated on one and the same sequencing platform. Rather than using new phenotypic data, the later analysis identified candidate immune exposures from TCR beta sequences and from how often those sequences occurred across donors.

Summary of the overall study and its limitations: The classifier was reported to diagnose cytomegalovirus status with high specificity and sensitivity in both the original and validation cohorts. According to the authors, the approach could potentially be generalized to other disease states and immunological phenotypes. In a later analysis, HLA-associated TCR beta chains were found to be more clonally expanded and to have lower generation probabilities than equally common non-associated chains. A further reported finding was that TCR beta sequences accurately predicted the HLA-A and HLA-B alleles for most subjects in the first cohort. A cluster of highly shared sequence variants was judged likely to be a technical artifact of the sequencing pipeline. This cohort had only TCR beta chains sequenced, and the lack of alpha or paired-chain data limited which features could be detected. The study listed 150 to 200 TCR beta chains as associated with cytomegalovirus. Because HLA typing was unavailable for some donors at each locus, only the typed subset was used in association tests. Linkage disequilibrium might explain the correlated functional status among segregating V segments, but an unknown experimental factor could not be excluded. Roughly uniform sequencing depth across donors was assumed in presence/absence analyses, although this assumption may not hold. Most TCR sequences were observed very rarely across donors, whereas some public TCRs were present in many individuals. Broadly in line with IMGT annotations, most TCR beta V segments showed up in productive rearrangements about 87% or about 30% of the time in an earlier analysis of approximately 640 of the donors. According to a later genetic analysis, donors in an Asian-associated ancestry cluster had fewer N-insertions in productive TCRs than the approximately 700-donor mean. In a later analysis, most CMV-associated TCR beta chains were found to appear HLA-restricted, with HLA associations seemingly driven largely by CMV exposure. A later analysis reported that several top co-occurrence clusters appeared linked to parvovirus B19, influenza, CMV and Epstein-Barr virus. V-gene and J-gene trimming of TCR beta chains was associated with a missense DCLRE1C variant in a later genetic analysis, and the association was replicated in an independent cohort. When HLA alleles, especially DR and DQ, strongly co-occurred, TCR associations were difficult to assign to individual alleles. A later analysis associated 15,000 to 20,000 TCR beta sequences with specific HLA alleles at a false discovery rate of 0.05. Because the 87-base-pair reads could not distinguish some IMGT-functional V segments, including TRBV6-2 and TRBV6-3, those segments were excluded. Three of the identified cytomegalovirus-associated TCR beta chains were confirmed in vitro to be specific for cytomegalovirus antigens. CMV serostatus was the only immune exposure information available for the cohort. Because counts were too low, roughly 16 rarely observed V segments, including chromosome 9 orphons, were left out of the earlier analysis of some 640 of the donors. A later analysis found that TCR association rates varied across HLA loci, with DRB1 alleles showing the most associated TCRs and HLA-C alleles the fewest.

The sequenced material came from PBMCs. This receptor chain uses TRBV29-1 and TRBJ1-1, with 8 bases in between that match TRBD1. The TCR sequence derives from a woman between 40 and 55 years old in good health and CMV-seropositive. The DNA sequence reads TGCAGCGTTGAAACGACAGGGGTTACGGCTTTCTTT. It translates to CSVETTGVTAFF.